Below, one T cell receptor beta chain is given with its context. The data are from a study of blood T cell repertoires in COVID-19. For the study at large: Acute and convalescent COVID-19 specimens originated in the United States, Italy and Spain. Nucleic acid was either cDNA or gDNA, and it came from T cells, B-cell-depleted T cells, or PBMCs.

The CDR3 extends over 13 amino acids. The ends were cut back, 5 bases at V and 5 bases at J, with 12 bases in the middle. Germline lookup yields CDR1 KGHSH and CDR2 LQKENI. TCRdb keeps only in-frame clones here, not all; method: immunoSEQ multiplex PCR. The sample yields about 100,000 clones, roughly nine tenths seen once. V usage is TRBV18 and J usage is TRBJ2-5; D possibly corresponds to TRBD1 (6 bases). The source of this sequence is a man over 45 with acute or convalescent COVID-19. The material sequenced was peripheral blood. In nucleotides, the CDR3 is TGTGCCAGCTCAATAACAGGGTACGAGACCCAGTACTTC. Encoded protein: CASSITGYETQYF.